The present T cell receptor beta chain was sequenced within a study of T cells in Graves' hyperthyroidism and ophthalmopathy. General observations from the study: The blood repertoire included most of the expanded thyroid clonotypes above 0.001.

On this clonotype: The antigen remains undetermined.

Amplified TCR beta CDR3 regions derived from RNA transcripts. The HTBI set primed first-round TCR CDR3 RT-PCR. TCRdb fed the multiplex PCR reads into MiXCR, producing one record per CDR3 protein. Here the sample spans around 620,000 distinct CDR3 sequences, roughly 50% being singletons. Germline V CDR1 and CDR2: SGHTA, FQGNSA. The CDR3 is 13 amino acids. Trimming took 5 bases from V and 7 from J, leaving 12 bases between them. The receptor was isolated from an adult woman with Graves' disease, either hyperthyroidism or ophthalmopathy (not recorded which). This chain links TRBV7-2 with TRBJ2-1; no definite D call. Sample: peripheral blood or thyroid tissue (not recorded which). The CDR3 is CASSPRSQNEQFF. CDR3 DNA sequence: TGTGCCAGCAGCCCCCGTTCCCAGAATGAGCAGTTCTTC.